This TCR beta chain was sequenced for a study of T cell changes during pregnancy in multiple sclerosis. TCRdb keeps only in-frame clones here, not all; method: immunoSEQ multiplex PCR. The sample lists 39,000 or so clones, 90% occurring once. Germline V gene data show CDR1 as MNHEY and CDR2 as SMNVEV (reference sequence). The CDR3 extends over 15 amino acids. Trimming removed 4 bases from V and 1 base from J; junction bases left unmatched: 7. The V gene is TRBV27, the J gene TRBJ2-7; 7 positions agree with TRBD1. The origin of this receptor is a female donor with multiple sclerosis, enrolled in a pregnancy study. Material: CD8+ T cells from peripheral blood mononuclear cells, obtained in the first trimester of pregnancy. The CDR3 protein is CASSWDSLNSYEQYF. CDR3 nucleotides: TGTGCCAGCAGTTGGGACAGCCTCAATTCCTACGAGCAGTACTTC.